This TCR beta chain is from a study of shared clonotypes between healthy human individuals. Data came from immunoSEQ multiplex PCR; TCRdb stores just in-frame clones and leaves some out. The profile covers about 2.3 million clones, with approximately 93% appearing a single time and about 0.41% taken by the ten largest. General study points: Large depth notwithstanding, sorted-subset sequencing proved incomplete by rarefaction. Non-shared clonotypes had lower generation probabilities than those shared by all four donors.

Regarding this clone: Its antigen is as yet unknown.

Germline values: CDR1 SGHRS, CDR2 YFSETQ. V dropped 2 bases and J dropped 2; count of bases not matched to a gene: 2. The CDR3 has 14 residues. The chain uses TRBV5-1 and TRBJ1-2; 8 bases line up with TRBD1. What was sequenced was naive CD4+ T cells from PBMCs. Indicated subset: CD45RA+ positively selected. This receptor was taken from a man younger than 35 in good health. Some clones in this sample may be carry-over from other donors' samples. The DNA for the CDR3 is TGCGCCAGCAGCTTTTGGGACAGGAACTATGGCTACACCTTC. Encoded protein: CASSFWDRNYGYTF.